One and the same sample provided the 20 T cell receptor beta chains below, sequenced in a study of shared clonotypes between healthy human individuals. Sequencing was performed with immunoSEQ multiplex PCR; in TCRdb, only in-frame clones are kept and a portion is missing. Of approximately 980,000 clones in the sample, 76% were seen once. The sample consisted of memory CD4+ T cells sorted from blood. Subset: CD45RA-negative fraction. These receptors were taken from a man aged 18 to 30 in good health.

CDR3: CASSSLQGHEQYF. CDR3 in DNA: TGTGCCAGCAGTTCCCTCCAGGGACACGAGCAGTACTTC. The chain carries TRBV28 and TRBJ2-7; D tentatively fits TRBD1 or TRBD2 (5 bases each). This CDR3 comprises 13 residues. From germline, CDR1 is MDHEN and CDR2 SYDVKM. V lost 4 bases and J lost 5, with 12 bases in between.

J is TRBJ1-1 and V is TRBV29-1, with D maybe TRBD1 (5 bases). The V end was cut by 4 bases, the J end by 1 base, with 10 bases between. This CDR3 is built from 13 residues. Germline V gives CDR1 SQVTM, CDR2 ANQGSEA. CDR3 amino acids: CSVVAGRNTEAFF. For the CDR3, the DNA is TGCAGCGTTGTTGCAGGGCGGAACACTGAAGCTTTCTTT.

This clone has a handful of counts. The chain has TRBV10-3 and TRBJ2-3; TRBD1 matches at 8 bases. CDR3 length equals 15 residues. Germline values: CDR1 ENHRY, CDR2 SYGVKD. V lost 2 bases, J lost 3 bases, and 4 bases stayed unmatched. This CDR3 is CAISETGQATDTQYF. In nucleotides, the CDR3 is TGTGCCATCAGTGAGACGGGACAGGCTACAGATACGCAGTATTTT.

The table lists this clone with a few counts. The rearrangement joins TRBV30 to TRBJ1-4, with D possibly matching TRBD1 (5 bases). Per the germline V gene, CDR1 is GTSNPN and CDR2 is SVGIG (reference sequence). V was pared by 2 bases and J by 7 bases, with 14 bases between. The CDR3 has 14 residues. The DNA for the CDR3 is TGTGCCTGGAGTTCACGGGGGAGAAGTGAAAAACTGTTTTTT. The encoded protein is CAWSSRGRSEKLFF.

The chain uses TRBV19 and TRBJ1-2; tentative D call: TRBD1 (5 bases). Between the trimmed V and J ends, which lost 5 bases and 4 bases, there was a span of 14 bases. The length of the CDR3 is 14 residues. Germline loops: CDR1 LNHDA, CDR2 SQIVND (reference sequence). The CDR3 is CASSVQGWSYGYTF. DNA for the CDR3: TGTGCCAGTAGTGTCCAGGGCTGGAGCTATGGCTACACCTTC.

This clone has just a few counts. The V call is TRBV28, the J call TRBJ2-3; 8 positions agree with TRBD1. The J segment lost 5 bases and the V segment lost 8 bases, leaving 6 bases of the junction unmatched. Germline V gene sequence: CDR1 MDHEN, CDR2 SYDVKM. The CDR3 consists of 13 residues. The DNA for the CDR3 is TGTGCCAGCCGGCAGGGGGCAGAAGATACGCAGTATTTT. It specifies CASRQGAEDTQYF.

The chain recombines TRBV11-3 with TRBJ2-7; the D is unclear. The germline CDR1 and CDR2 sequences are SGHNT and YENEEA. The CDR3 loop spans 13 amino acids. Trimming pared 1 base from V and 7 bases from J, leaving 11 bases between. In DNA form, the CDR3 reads TGTGCCAGCAGCTTAGGGACCTTGGGGGAGCAGTACTTC. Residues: CASSLGTLGEQYF.

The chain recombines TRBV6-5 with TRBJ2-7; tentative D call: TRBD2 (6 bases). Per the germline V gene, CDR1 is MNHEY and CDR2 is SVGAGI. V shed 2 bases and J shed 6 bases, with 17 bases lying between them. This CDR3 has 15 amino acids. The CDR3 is CASSYGVGGLSEQYF. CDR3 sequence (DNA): TGTGCCAGCAGTTACGGGGTGGGAGGCCTAAGCGAGCAGTACTTC.

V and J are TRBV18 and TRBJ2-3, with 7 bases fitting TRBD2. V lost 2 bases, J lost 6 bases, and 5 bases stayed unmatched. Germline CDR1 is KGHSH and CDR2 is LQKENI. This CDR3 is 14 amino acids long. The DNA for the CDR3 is TGTGCCAGCTCACCAGGCCTCGGGGGGGATACGCAGTATTTT. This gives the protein CASSPGLGGDTQYF.

CDR3 DNA sequence: TGTGCCAGCACCCTACGGACTAGCGGCAACGAGCAGTACTTC. Encoded protein: CASTLRTSGNEQYF. The chain uses TRBV7-2 and TRBJ2-7, with 10 positions matching TRBD2. The CDR3 has 14 residues. The germline gives CDR1 SGHTA, CDR2 FQGNSA. V shed 7 bases, J shed 5 bases, and the junction held 8 bases outside the gene matches.

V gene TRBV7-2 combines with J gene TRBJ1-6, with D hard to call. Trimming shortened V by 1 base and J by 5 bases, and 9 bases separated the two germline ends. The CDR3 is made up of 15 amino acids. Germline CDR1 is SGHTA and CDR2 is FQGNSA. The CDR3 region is CASSLGRIDNSPLHF. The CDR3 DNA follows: TGTGCCAGCAGCTTAGGACGGATAGATAATTCACCCCTCCACTTT.

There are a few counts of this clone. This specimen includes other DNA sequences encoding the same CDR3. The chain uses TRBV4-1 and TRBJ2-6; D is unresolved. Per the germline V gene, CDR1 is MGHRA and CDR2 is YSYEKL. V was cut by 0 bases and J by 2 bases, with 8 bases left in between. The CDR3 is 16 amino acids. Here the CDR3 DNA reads TGCGCCAGCAGCCAAGAGGGTGGGGCTGGGGCCAACGTCCTGACTTTC. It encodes CASSQEGGAGANVLTF.

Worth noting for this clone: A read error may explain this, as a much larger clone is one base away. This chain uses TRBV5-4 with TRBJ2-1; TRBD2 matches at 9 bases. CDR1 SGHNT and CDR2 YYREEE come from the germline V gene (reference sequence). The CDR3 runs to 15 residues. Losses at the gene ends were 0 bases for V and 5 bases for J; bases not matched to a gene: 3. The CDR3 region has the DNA TGTGCCAGCAGCTTGGGCCTAGCGGGGAACAATGAGCAGTTCTTC. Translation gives CASSLGLAGNNEQFF.

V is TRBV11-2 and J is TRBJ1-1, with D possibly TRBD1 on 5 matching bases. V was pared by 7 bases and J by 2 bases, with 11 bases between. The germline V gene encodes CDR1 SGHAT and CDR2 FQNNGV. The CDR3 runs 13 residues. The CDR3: CASTYRTNTEAFF. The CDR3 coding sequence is TGTGCCAGCACTTATAGGACAAACACTGAAGCTTTCTTT. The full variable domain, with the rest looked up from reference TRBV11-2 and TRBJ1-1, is EAGVAQSPRYKIIEKRQSVAFWCNPISGHATLYWYQQILGQGPKLLIQFQNNGVVDDSQLPKDRFSAERLKGVDSTLKIQPAKLEDSAVYLCASTYRTNTEAFFGQGTRLTVV.

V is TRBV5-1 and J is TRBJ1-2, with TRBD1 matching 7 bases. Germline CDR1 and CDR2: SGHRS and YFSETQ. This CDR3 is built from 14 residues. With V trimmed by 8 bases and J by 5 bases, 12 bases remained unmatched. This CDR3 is CASNYLGGEYGYTF. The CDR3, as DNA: TGCGCCAGTAACTACCTAGGGGGCGAGTATGGCTACACCTTC.

This CDR3 is CASSLKGDTIQYF. As DNA, the CDR3 is TGTGCCAGCAGCTTGAAAGGGGACACCATTCAGTACTTC. This rearrangement joins TRBV7-9 to TRBJ2-4; a weak D match, TRBD1 (6 bases). Trimming cost V 3 bases and J 9 bases, with 12 bases left between them. The V gene's germline CDR1 is SEHNR and CDR2 FQNEAQ (reference sequence). The length of the CDR3 is 13 residues.

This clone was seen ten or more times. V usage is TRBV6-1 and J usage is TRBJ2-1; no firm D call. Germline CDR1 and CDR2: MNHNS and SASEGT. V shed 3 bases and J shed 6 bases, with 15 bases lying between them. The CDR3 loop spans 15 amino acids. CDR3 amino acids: CASSDPDAGINEQFF. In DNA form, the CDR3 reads TGTGCCAGCAGTGACCCGGACGCTGGAATCAATGAGCAGTTCTTC.

Here the CDR3 DNA reads TGTGCCAGCCGATCGGGACAGGAGATATATGGCTACACCTTC. This translates into CASRSGQEIYGYTF. This chain connects TRBV6-1 to TRBJ1-2, with 8 bases aligning to TRBD1. The CDR3 has 14 residues. With 8 bases clipped from V and 5 bases from J, the junction kept 10 bases outside the gene matches. Germline lookup yields CDR1 MNHNS and CDR2 SASEGT.

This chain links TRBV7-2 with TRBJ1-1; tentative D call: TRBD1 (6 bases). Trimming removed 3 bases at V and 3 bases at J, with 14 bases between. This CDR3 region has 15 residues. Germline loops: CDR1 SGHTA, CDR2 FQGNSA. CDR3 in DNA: TGTGCCAGCAGCTTCGCCCTCTCAGGGGACACTGAAGCTTTCTTT. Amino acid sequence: CASSFALSGDTEAFF.

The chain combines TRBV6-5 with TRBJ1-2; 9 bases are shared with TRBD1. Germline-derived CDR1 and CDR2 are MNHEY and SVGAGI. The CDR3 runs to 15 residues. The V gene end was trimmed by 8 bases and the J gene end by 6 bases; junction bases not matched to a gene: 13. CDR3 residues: CASSDPGQGLHGYTF. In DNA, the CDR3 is TGTGCCAGCTCCGACCCGGGACAGGGCTTACATGGCTACACCTTC.